This T cell receptor beta chain stems from a study of radiotherapy plus CTLA-4 blockade in lung cancer. This table comes from immunoSEQ multiplex PCR, and its TCRdb copy is limited to in-frame clones, with some not included. The repertoire holds tens of thousands of clones, with 75% as singletons. Notes on the study in general: After treatment with radiotherapy plus ipilimumab, TCR clones that came from the tumor expanded in blood.

In regard to this clone: What it recognizes is unknown.

The CDR3 consists of 17 residues. Trimming took 5 bases from V and 2 from J; bases not matched to a gene: 9. Germline CDR1 and CDR2: SGHTA and FQGNSA. Enrolled patients, whose metastatic non-small-cell lung cancer was chemo-refractory, received focal radiation plus CTLA-4 blockade with ipilimumab. J is TRBJ2-5 and V is TRBV7-2; 12 bases are shared with TRBD2. This sequence originates from a human donor with non-small cell lung cancer that progressed on radiotherapy plus ipilimumab. The source material was peripheral blood, sampled from a patient treated with radiotherapy plus ipilimumab. CDR3 loop: CASSPGLAGGFQETQYF. CDR3 DNA sequence: TGTGCCAGCAGCCCAGGGCTAGCGGGAGGGTTTCAAGAGACCCAGTACTTC.